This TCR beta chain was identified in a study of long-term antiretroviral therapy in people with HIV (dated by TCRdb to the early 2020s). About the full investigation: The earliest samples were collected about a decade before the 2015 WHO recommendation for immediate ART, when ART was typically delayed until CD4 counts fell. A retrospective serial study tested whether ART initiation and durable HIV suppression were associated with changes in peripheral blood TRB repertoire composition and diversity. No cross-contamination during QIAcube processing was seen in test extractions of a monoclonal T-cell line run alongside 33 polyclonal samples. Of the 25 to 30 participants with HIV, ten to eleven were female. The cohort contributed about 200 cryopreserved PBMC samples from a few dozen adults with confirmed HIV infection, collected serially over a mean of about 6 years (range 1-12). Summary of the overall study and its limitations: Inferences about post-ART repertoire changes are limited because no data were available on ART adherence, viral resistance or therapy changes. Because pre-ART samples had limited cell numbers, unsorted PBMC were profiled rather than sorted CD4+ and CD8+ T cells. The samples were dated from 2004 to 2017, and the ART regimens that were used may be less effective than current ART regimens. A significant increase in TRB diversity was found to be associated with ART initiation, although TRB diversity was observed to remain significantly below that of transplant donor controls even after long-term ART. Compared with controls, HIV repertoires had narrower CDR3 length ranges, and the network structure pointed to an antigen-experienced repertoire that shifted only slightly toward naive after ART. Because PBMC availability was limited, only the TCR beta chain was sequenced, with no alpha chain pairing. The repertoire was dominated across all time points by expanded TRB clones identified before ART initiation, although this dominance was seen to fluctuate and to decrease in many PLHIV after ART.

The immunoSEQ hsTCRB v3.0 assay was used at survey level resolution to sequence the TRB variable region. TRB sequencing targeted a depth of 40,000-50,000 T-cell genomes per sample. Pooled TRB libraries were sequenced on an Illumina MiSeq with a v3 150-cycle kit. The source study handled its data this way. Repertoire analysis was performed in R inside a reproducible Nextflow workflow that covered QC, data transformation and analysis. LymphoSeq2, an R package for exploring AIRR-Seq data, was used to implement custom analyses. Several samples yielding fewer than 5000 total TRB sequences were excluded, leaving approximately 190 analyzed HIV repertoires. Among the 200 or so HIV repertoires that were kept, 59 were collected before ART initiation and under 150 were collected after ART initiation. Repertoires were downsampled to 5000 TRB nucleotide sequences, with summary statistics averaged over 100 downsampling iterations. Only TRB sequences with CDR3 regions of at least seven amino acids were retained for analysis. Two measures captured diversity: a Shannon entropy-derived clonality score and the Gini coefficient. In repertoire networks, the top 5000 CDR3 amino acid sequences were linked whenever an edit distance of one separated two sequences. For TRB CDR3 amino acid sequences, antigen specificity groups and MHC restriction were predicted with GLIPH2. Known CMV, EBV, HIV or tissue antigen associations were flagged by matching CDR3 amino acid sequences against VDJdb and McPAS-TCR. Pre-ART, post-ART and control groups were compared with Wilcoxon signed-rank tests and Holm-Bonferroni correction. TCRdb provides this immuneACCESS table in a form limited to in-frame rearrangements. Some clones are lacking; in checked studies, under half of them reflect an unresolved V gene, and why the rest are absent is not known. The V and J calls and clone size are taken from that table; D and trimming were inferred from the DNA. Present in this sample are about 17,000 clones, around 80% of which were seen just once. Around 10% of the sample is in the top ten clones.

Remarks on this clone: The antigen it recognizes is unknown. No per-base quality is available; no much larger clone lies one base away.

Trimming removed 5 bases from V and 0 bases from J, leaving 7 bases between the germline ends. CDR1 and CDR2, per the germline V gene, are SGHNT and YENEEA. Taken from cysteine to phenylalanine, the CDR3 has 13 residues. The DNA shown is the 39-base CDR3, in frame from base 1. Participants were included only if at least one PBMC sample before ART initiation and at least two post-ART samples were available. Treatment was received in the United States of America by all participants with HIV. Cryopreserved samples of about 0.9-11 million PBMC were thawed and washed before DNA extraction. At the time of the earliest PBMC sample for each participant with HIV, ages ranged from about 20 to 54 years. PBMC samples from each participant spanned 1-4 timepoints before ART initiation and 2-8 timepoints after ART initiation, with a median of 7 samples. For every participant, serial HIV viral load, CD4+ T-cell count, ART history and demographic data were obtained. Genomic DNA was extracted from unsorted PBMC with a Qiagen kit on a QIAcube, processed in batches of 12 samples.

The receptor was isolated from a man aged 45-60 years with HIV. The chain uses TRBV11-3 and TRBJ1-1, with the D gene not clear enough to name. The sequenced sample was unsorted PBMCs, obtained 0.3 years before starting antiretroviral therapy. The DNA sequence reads TGTGCCAGCAGCAAAGACGTGAACACTGAAGCTTTCTTT. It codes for CASSKDVNTEAFF.